The T cell receptor beta chain described here comes from a study of blood T cell repertoires in COVID-19. Across the whole study: Acute and convalescent COVID-19 samples came from the United States, Italy and Spain. From T cells, B-cell-depleted T cells, or PBMCs came the material, which was cDNA or gDNA.

Here immunoSEQ multiplex PCR was the method, and the copy in TCRdb shows in-frame clones only, minus some. This table has tens of thousands of clones, around four fifths appearing once. In germline, CDR1 is LGHNT, CDR2 FRNRAP. Trimming at V came to 8 bases and at J to 2 bases, leaving 0 bases not matched to a gene. This CDR3 contains 13 residues. The source material was peripheral blood. This receptor was taken from a human donor in a cohort sampled during active COVID-19. The V gene is TRBV12-5, the J gene TRBJ2-6, with 7 bases that match TRBD1. The CDR3 here is CASQGAGANVLTF. CDR3 bases: TGTGCTAGTCAGGGGGCTGGGGCCAACGTCCTGACTTTC.